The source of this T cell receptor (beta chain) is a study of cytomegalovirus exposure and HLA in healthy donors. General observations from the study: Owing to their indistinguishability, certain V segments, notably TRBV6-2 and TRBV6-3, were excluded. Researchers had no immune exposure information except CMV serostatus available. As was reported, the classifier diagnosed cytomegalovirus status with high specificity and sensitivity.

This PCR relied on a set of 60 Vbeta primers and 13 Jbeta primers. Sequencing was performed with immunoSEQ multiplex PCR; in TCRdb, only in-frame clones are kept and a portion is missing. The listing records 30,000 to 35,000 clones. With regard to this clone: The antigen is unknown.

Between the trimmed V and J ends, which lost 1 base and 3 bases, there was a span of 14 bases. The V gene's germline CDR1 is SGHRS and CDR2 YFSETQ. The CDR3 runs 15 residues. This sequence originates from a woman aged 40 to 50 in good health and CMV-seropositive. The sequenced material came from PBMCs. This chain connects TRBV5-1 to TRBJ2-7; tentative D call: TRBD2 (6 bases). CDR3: CASSLSATRDYEQYF. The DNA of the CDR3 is TGCGCCAGCAGCTTGTCGGCGACTAGAGACTACGAGCAGTACTTC. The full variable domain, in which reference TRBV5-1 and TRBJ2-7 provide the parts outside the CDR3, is KAGVTQTPRYLIKTRGQQVTLSCSPISGHRSVSWYQQTPGQGLQFLFEYFSETQRNKGNFPGRFSGRQFSNSRSEMNVSTLELGDSALYLCASSLSATRDYEQYFGPGTRLTVT.